The rows below give T cell receptor beta chains drawn from one sample of a study of radiation and T cells in renal cell carcinoma. The protocol was immunoSEQ multiplex PCR, while the TCRdb copy is restricted to in-frame clones and leaves out a portion. The data contain more than 20,000 clones, 60% to 80% of them singletons. Here the sequenced sample was blood, taken from a patient whose treatment included radiotherapy and nephrectomy. The receptors were sampled from a man between 60 and 75 years old with renal cell carcinoma. Each CDR3 is given with its conserved first and last residue. The order of the fields is clone size, J gene, D gene, V gene, CDR3 DNA, CDR3 protein. The D gene is left open where the match is weak. Part of the rows lack a size; the others show once, few, many or a class for expanded clones.

NA	TRBJ2-3	TRBD1	TRBV7-2	TGTGCCAGCAGCCCAGGACAGGCCCCGTGGAATACGCAGTATTTT	CASSPGQAPWNTQYF
once	TRBJ2-7	TRBD2	TRBV5-4	TGTGCCAGCAGCCCAAGCGGGAGGGCAAGGTACGAGCAGTACTTC	CASSPSGRARYEQYF
NA	TRBJ2-1	NA	TRBV6-4	TGTGCCAGATACCGGACCCCCGGGGACAATGAGCAGTTCTTC	CARYRTPGDNEQFF
NA	TRBJ1-1	NA	TRBV18	TGTGCCAGCTCACCCGGGCAGATAAAGAACACTGAAGCTTTCTTT	CASSPGQIKNTEAFF
once	TRBJ1-2	TRBD1	TRBV5-3	TGTGCCAGAAGCAGACCCCCGGGACAGATAAAGTTCAGGGGCTACACCTTC	CARSRPPGQIKFRGYTF
NA	TRBJ2-7	TRBD1	TRBV7-6	TGTGCCAGCAGCACCCGACAGGGCTACGAGCAGTACTTC	CASSTRQGYEQYF
NA	TRBJ1-2	NA	TRBV7-3	TGTGCCAGCAGTCAGTCGGTTTTAGGTGGCTACACCTTC	CASSQSVLGGYTF
NA	TRBJ2-7	NA	TRBV9	TGTGCCAGCAGCCGAGGAGGGAATAAGTTCCACGAGCAGTACTTC	CASSRGGNKFHEQYF
few	TRBJ2-1	TRBD2	TRBV10-3	TGTGCCATCAGTGAGACGGAGCGGGGACTAGCTTACAATGAGCAGTTCTTC	CAISETERGLAYNEQFF
NA	TRBJ2-1	TRBD2	TRBV6-5	TGTGCCAGCAGTTTGACTAGCCCAGGAAATGAGCAGTTCTTC	CASSLTSPGNEQFF
once	TRBJ1-5	TRBD1	TRBV27	TGTGCCAGCAGTCCAGACAGGGTTCGGCCCCAGCATTTT	CASSPDRVRPQHF
once	TRBJ2-5	TRBD1	TRBV7-9	TGTGCCAGCAGCCCCACAGGGGGCGTTTATGAGACCCAGTACTTC	CASSPTGGVYETQYF
NA	TRBJ2-2	TRBD1	TRBV5-1	TGCGCCAGCAGCGTCGGGACAGGTTATGGCGGGGAGCTGTTTTTT	CASSVGTGYGGELFF
NA	TRBJ2-1	NA	TRBV12-5	TGTGCTAGTGGGTTGTCCGGGGTCTCCTACAATGAGCAGTTCTTC	CASGLSGVSYNEQFF
NA	TRBJ1-1	NA	TRBV30	TGTGCCTGGAGTCTGGGAACTGAAGCTTTCTTT	CAWSLGTEAFF
NA	TRBJ2-1	TRBD2	TRBV18	TGTGCCAGCTCACCACAATCACTAGCGGGAGGGTACAATGAGCAGTTCTTC	CASSPQSLAGGYNEQFF
NA	TRBJ2-3	TRBD1	TRBV11-2	TGTGCCAGCAGCAGCCGGGACAGGTTTTTAGATACGCAGTATTTT	CASSSRDRFLDTQYF
NA	TRBJ1-1	TRBD1	TRBV5-4	TGTGCCAGCAGAAAATCAGGGGGGACTGAAGCTTTCTTT	CASRKSGGTEAFF
few	TRBJ1-2	NA	TRBV6-5	TGTGCCAGCAGTTACCGGGATCTTGCCGGCTACACCTTC	CASSYRDLAGYTF
few	TRBJ1-2	NA	TRBV4-3	TGCGCCAGCAGCCAAGACGGCAGGAGCTATGGCTACACCTTC	CASSQDGRSYGYTF
once	TRBJ2-1	NA	TRBV29-1	TGCAGCGTTGAAGGTGGGCTAGTTGATGAGCAGTTCTTC	CSVEGGLVDEQFF
NA	TRBJ1-5	TRBD1	TRBV10-3	TGTGCCATCAGTCGGGACAGGGTTCAGCCCCAGCATTTT	CAISRDRVQPQHF
NA	TRBJ2-5	NA	TRBV2	TGTGCCAGCCAACAAGAGAAGAAGGCCCAGTACTTC	CASQQEKKAQYF
NA	TRBJ1-2	TRBD1	TRBV5-1	TGCGCCAGCAGGGACGGGACAGGGGGTGAAAGTAGCTATGGCTACACCTTC	CASRDGTGGESSYGYTF
NA	TRBJ2-7	NA	TRBV2	TGTGCCAGCAGTTCCGGGCCCTACGAGCAGTACTTC	CASSSGPYEQYF
NA	TRBJ2-2	NA	TRBV30	TGTGCCTGGAGGGCCCAGCGGAGCGGTTCCGGGGAGCTGTTTTTT	CAWRAQRSGSGELFF
few	TRBJ1-2	TRBD1	TRBV5-6	TGTGCCAGCAGCCGGGCCGGGACAGTGAACTATGGCTACACCTTC	CASSRAGTVNYGYTF
NA	TRBJ1-1	NA	TRBV5-4	TGTGCCAGCAGCTTGGTTGAGGTTTCCCCGAACACTGAAGCTTTCTTT	CASSLVEVSPNTEAFF
NA	TRBJ2-1	NA	TRBV27	TGTGCCAGCAGTTTATCTCATGAGCAGTTCTTC	CASSLSHEQFF
NA	TRBJ2-2	NA	TRBV4-3	TGCGCCAGCAGCCAAGGGAGCAGCCCAGCGAACACCGGGGAGCTGTTTTTT	CASSQGSSPANTGELFF
NA	TRBJ1-2	NA	TRBV4-2	TGTGCCAGCAGCACAAACCTTATTTATGGCTACACCTTC	CASSTNLIYGYTF
NA	TRBJ1-2	TRBD1	TRBV19	TGTGCCGGAAGCCAGGGGACAGGGCCTAGCTATGGCTACACCTTC	CAGSQGTGPSYGYTF
NA	TRBJ1-1	NA	TRBV5-4	TGTGCCAGCAGCGCCGGACGGGGGAACACTGAAGCTTTCTTT	CASSAGRGNTEAFF
NA	TRBJ2-2	NA	TRBV5-1	TGCGCCAGCAGCCCGGGAGCGGCCGGGGAGCTGTTTTTT	CASSPGAAGELFF
once	TRBJ2-7	TRBD2	TRBV13	TGTGCCAGCAGCCCAATAGGGACTAGCGGATCCTACGAGCAGTACTTC	CASSPIGTSGSYEQYF
NA	TRBJ2-7	NA	TRBV4-3	TGCGCCAGCAGCCAAGAACCGGATTACGAGCAGTACTTC	CASSQEPDYEQYF
NA	TRBJ2-2	NA	TRBV10-3	TGTGCCATCAAATCCCGGGAAGATCTTCAGAACACCGGGGAGCTGTTTTTT	CAIKSREDLQNTGELFF
NA	TRBJ2-1	NA	TRBV19	TGTGCCAGCAGGACTTCTGCCGCCTACAATGAGCAGTTCTTC	CASRTSAAYNEQFF
NA	TRBJ1-2	NA	TRBV20-1	TGCAGTGCTAGAGAGCAGGCGACCTACACCTTC	CSAREQATYTF